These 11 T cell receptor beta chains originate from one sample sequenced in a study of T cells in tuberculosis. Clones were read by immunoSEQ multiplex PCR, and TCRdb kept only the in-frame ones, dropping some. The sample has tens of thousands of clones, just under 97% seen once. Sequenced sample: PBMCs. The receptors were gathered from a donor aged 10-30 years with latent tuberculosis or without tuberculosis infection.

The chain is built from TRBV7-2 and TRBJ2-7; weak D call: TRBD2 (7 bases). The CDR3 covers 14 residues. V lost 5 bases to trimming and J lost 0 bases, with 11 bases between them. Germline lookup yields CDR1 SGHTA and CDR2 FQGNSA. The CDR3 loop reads CASSPRGGSYEQYV. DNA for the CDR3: TGTGCCAGCAGCCCGAGGGGGGGCTCCTACGAGCAGTACGTC.

DNA of the CDR3: TGTGCCAGCTCACCAACCCGGGACAGGGCTGGAAACACCATATATTTT. Protein: CASSPTRDRAGNTIYF. The chain is built from TRBV18 and TRBJ1-3; the match to TRBD1 covers 9 bases. The germline gives CDR1 KGHSH, CDR2 LQKENI. Trimming cost V 2 bases and J 2 bases; bases outside gene matches: 4. This CDR3 is built from 16 residues.

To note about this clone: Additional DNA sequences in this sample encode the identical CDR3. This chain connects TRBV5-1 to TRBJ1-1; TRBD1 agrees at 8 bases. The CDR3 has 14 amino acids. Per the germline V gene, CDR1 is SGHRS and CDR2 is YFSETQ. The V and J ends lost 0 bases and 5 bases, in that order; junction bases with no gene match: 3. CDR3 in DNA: TGCGCCAGCAGCTTGGCAGGGGGCAATACTGAAGCTTTCTTT. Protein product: CASSLAGGNTEAFF.

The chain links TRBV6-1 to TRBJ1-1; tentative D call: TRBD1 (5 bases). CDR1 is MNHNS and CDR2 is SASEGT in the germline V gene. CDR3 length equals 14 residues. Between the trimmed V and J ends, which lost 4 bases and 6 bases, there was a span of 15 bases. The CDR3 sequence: CASSGATGQPEAFF. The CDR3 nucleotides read TGTGCCAGCAGTGGAGCGACTGGACAACCTGAAGCTTTCTTT.

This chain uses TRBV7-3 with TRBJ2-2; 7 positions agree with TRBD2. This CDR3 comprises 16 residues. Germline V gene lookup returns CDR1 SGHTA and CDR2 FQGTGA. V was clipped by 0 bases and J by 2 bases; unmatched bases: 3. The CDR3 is CASSLTRGINTGELFF. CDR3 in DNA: TGTGCCAGCAGCTTAACGCGGGGGATAAACACCGGGGAGCTGTTTTTT.

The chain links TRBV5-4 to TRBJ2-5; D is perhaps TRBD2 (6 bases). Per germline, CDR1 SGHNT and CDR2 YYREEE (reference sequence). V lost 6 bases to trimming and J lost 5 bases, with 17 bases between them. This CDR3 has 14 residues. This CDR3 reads CASTISGGSETQYF. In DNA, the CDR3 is TGTGCCAGCACCATATCCGGGGGTTCGGAGACCCAGTACTTC. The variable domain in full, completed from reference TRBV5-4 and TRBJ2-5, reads ETGVTQSPTHLIKTRGQQVTLRCSSQSGHNTVSWYQQALGQGPQFIFQYYREEENGRGNFPPRFSGLQFPNYSSELNVNALELDDSALYLCASTISGGSETQYFGPGTRLLVL.

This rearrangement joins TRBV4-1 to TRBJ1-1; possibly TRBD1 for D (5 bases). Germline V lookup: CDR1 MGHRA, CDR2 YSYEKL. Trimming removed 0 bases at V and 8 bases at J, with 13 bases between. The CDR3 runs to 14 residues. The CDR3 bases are TGCGCCAGCAGCCAAGAAGTGGCAGGGAAGGAAGCTTTCTTT. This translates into CASSQEVAGKEAFF.

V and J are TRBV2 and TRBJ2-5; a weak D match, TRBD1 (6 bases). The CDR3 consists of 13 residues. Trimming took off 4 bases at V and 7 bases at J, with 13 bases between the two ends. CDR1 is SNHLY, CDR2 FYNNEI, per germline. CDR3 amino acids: CASSVMEGGTQYF. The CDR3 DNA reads TGTGCCAGCAGTGTGATGGAAGGGGGGACCCAGTACTTC. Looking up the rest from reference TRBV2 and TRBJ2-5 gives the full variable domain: EPEVTQTPSHQVTQMGQEVILRCVPISNHLYFYWYRQILGQKVEFLVSFYNNEISEKSEIFDDQFSVERPDGSNFTLKIRSTKLEDSAMYFCASSVMEGGTQYFGPGTRLLVL.

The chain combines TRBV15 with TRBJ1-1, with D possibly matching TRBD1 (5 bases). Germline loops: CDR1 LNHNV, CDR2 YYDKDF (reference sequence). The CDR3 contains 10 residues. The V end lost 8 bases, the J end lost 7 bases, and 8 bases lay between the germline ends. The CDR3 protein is CATEDSEAFF. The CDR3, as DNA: TGTGCCACCGAAGACAGTGAAGCTTTCTTT.

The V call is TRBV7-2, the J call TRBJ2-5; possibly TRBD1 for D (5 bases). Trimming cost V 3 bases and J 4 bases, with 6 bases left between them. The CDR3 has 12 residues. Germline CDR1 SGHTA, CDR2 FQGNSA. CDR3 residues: CASSFRGETQYF. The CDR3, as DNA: TGTGCCAGCAGCTTTAGGGGAGAGACCCAGTACTTC.

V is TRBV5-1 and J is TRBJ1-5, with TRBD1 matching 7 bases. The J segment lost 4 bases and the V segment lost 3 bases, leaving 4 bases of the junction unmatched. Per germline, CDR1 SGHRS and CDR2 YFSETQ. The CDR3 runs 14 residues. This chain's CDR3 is CASSSGTVNQPQHF. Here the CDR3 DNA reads TGCGCCAGCAGCTCCGGGACAGTAAATCAGCCCCAGCATTTT.